This T cell receptor (beta chain) came from a study of tissue T cells after allogeneic stem cell transplantation (dated by TCRdb to between 2021 and 2023). For the study in its entirety: TCR beta repertoires were profiled across many tissues obtained from research autopsies of patients with and without GVHD, as well as in mouse models of GVHD. The human arm was conducted as a prospective observational study, and neither blinding nor randomization was performed.

The time point label here, explained by the study, means: mouse harvest day 14 after allogeneic transplant. Mouse grafts combined 10^7 T-cell-depleted bone marrow cells with 10^6 splenic CD5+ T cells, given via tail vein injection. GVHD in mice was modeled with a major MHC-mismatch B6 (H2b) into BALB/c (H2d) model, and tissues were profiled at day 7 or 14. On day 7 or 14 post-transplant, mouse tissues and retro-orbital blood were harvested with separate sterile tools for each animal, and livers were flushed beforehand. Before genomic DNA isolation with the DNeasy Blood & Tissue Kit, mouse tissues were minced using razor blades in buffered saline. The investigation overall reported the following: Only a few T cell clones appeared in more than one patient, yet motif-based clustering showed tissue-specific repertoire signatures that were shared between patients. The patient cohort was small and clinically heterogeneous, and sampling depth was acknowledged as a limitation. Blood and spleen T cells captured only a limited portion of the TCR repertoire detected in tissues, in both patients and mice. Within patients, how anatomically similar tissues were was a major factor shaping TCR repertoire composition, regardless of disease or transplant status. The study did not determine which tissue TCRs were alloreactive or antigen-specific, and some clones might have been persisting host cells.

Receptor libraries were prepared by the immunoSEQ multiplex PCR assay. Adaptive Biotechnologies performed TCRbeta CDR3 sequencing at survey depth and reported CDR3 sequences, V/J genes, productive frequency, and template counts. TCR beta CDR3 regions were amplified from genomic DNA rather than RNA. Per the original workflow: Jensen-Shannon divergence was used to quantify pairwise repertoire overlap between tissues, with a value of 1 indicating complete divergence and a value of 0 indicating identical repertoires. Tissues were clustered by single-linkage agglomerative hierarchical clustering of pairwise JSD values, and the clustering results were displayed as dendrograms. GLIPH2 was run on all patient samples with simulation_depth 1000, kmer_min_depth 3, cdr3_length_cutoff 8, keeping groups with more than two unique CDR3s. A standardized tissue-overlap score was generated by extrapolating Jaccard GLIPH-group overlap across patients to a standard repertoire size of 1000 clones. To look at how diversity was associated with clinical or experimental variables, linear mixed-effect models were used, with tissue treated as a fixed effect and individual treated as a random effect. In TCRdb, the immuneACCESS table is reduced to in-frame sequences with V and J assigned. These tables do not hold every clone; where another copy was compared, an unresolved V gene accounts for under half, and the others remain unexplained. The D gene and trimming were derived from the DNA, and the V and J assignments and clone size from that table. Within this sample are some 9,300 clones, with roughly 38% of them counted one time only. Approximately 5.3% of the sample belongs to the ten largest clones.

The junction shows trimming of 4 bases on V and 0 bases on J, and the gene matches do not reach 3 bases of it. From the germline V gene (reference sequence), CDR1 is KGHPV and CDR2 is FQNQEV. Its CDR3 holds 16 amino acids, cysteine through phenylalanine. Shown are 45 bases from within the CDR3, in frame from base 1. A few counts support this clone. Its antigen has not been determined. The gene nomenclature and germline references here are murine. The CDR3 goes on 1 residue after the read ends, and that part is filled in from the germline J gene. The specimen sequenced was skin. The origin of this receptor is a female BALB/c mouse given C57BL/6 T cells with graft-versus-host disease after an allogeneic hematopoietic cell transplant. The chain links TRBV26 with TRBJ1-4, and 9 junction bases match TRBD1. The CDR3 is CASSPDRGVSNERLFF. CDR3 bases read: TGTGCCAGCAGTCCTGACAGGGGGGTTTCCAACGAAAGATTATTT.